These T cell receptor beta chains were read from a single sample in a study of blood T cell repertoires in COVID-19. Assay used: immunoSEQ multiplex PCR; TCRdb lists only in-frame clones, some missing. The sample has around 130,000 clones; about four fifths are singletons. Source material: peripheral blood. These TCRs come from an older woman with acute or convalescent COVID-19. CDR3s include the opening cysteine and the closing phenylalanine or tryptophan. D genes are given only for firm matches. Some rows mark clone size as missing; the rest say once, few, many or name a class of expanded clone.

v_call,clone_size,d_call,j_call,cdr3_nt,cdr3_aa
TRBV28,.,.,TRBJ1-2,TGTGCCAGCAGTTTGGGCAGAGAGTATGGCTACACCTTC,CASSLGREYGYTF
TRBV29-1,once,.,TRBJ2-5,TGCAGCGTTGGGGACAAAGAGACCCAGTACTTC,CSVGDKETQYF
TRBV3-1/TRBV3-2,.,.,TRBJ1-2,TGTGCCAGCAGCCAAGGAGCGGGGGGAGATGGCTACACCTTC,CASSQGAGGDGYTF
TRBV5-1,once,TRBD2,TRBJ2-5,TGCGCCAGCAGCTTGGCTGGTAGCGGGGGGGCCATCGAGACCCAGTACTTC,CASSLAGSGGAIETQYF
TRBV19,once,TRBD1,TRBJ2-7,TGTGCCAGTAGTATGTTCTTACAGGGGGGCGAGCAGTACTTC,CASSMFLQGGEQYF
TRBV9,.,TRBD1,TRBJ1-6,TGTGCCAGCAGCGTCGGGGGACAGGGGGAAAGGTCACCCCTCCACTTT,CASSVGGQGERSPLHF
TRBV3-1/TRBV3-2,.,TRBD1,TRBJ1-1,TGTGCCAGCAGCTGGGGGAGACAGGGGGCTTTTCGGCGGATGAACACTGAAGCTTTCTTT,CASSWGRQGAFRRMNTEAFF
TRBV5-6,.,TRBD1,TRBJ1-2,TGTGCCAGCAGCCGTAGGACAGGGGGACATGGCTACACCTTC,CASSRRTGGHGYTF
TRBV11-2,.,.,TRBJ1-2,TGTGCCAGCAGCTTTCGTCGGGAGAACTATGGCTACACCTTC,CASSFRRENYGYTF
TRBV30,.,.,TRBJ1-3,TGTGCCTGGACCAGTCAGTCAGGAAACACCATATATTTT,CAWTSQSGNTIYF
TRBV6-5,.,.,TRBJ1-2,TGTGCCAGCAGTTACTCGAATCGAGGGACAGGCTACACCTTC,CASSYSNRGTGYTF
TRBV2,.,.,TRBJ1-2,TGTGCCAGCAATGGCCAAAGCAGGGGAGGCTACACCTTC,CASNGQSRGGYTF
TRBV5-4,once,.,TRBJ2-3,TGTGCCAGCAGCTTGGGTATCTCTAGCACAGATACGCAGTATTTT,CASSLGISSTDTQYF
TRBV2,.,.,TRBJ1-3,TGTGCCAGCAGTGAAACTGACAGAAACACCATATATTTT,CASSETDRNTIYF
TRBV2,.,.,TRBJ1-1,TGTGCCAGCAGCACAGGGCAGCGGACTGAAGCTTTCTTT,CASSTGQRTEAFF
TRBV7-9,.,TRBD1,TRBJ1-6,TGTGCCAGCAGCTCTGGACAGGGTTTTAATTCACCCCTCCACTTT,CASSSGQGFNSPLHF
TRBV5-1,.,TRBD1,TRBJ1-3,TGCGCCAGCAGCACCAGGACAGGATCTGGAAACACCATATATTTT,CASSTRTGSGNTIYF
TRBV6-5,few,.,TRBJ1-1,TGTGCCAGCATGAGACAGCCCGCCATGAACACTGAAGCTTTCTTT,CASMRQPAMNTEAFF
TRBV10-3,.,.,TRBJ2-2,TGTGCCACCTGGACTTCCCAGACGGCGAACACCGGGGAGCTGTTTTTT,CATWTSQTANTGELFF
TRBV24-1,.,.,TRBJ1-5,TGTGCCACCAAAACAGGGTGTCAGCCCCAGCATTTT,CATKTGCQPQHF
TRBV24-1,.,TRBD1,TRBJ2-1,TGTGCCACTAGTACAGGGGCCAGCTCCTACAATGAGCAGTTCTTC,CATSTGASSYNEQFF
TRBV4-1,.,.,TRBJ2-2,TGCGCCAGCAGCCATACAGGAACCACCGGGGAGCTGTTTTTT,CASSHTGTTGELFF
TRBV7-3,.,TRBD2,TRBJ2-7,TGTGCCAGCAGCCAAATACTAGCGAGCGAGCAGTACTTC,CASSQILASEQYF
TRBV7-9,.,.,TRBJ1-2,TGTGCCAGCAGCTTATTGGAGTATGGCTACACCTTC,CASSLLEYGYTF
TRBV7-9,.,TRBD2,TRBJ2-1,TGTGCCAGCACCCGTACTAGCGGGGAATATTTCTTC,CASTRTSGEYFF
TRBV3-1/TRBV3-2,.,TRBD1,TRBJ1-2,TGTGCCAGCAGCCAAGCAGGGGGCGGCTATGGCTACACCTTC,CASSQAGGGYGYTF
TRBV4-2,.,.,TRBJ1-1,TGTGCCAGCAGCCAAGGATCGGACACTGAAGCTTTCTTT,CASSQGSDTEAFF
TRBV3-1/TRBV3-2,.,.,TRBJ1-2,TGTGCCAGCAGCCAAGGGGGCTCTAACTATGGCTACACCTTC,CASSQGGSNYGYTF
TRBV12-5,.,.,TRBJ2-2,TGTGCTAGTCGGACAGACATCACCGGGGAGCTGTTTTTT,CASRTDITGELFF
TRBV11-3,once,.,TRBJ2-1,TGTGCCAGCAGCAGGCCGGCAGGGACACCCTGGATGAATGAGCAGTTCTTC,CASSRPAGTPWMNEQFF
TRBV11-2,.,.,TRBJ1-1,TGTGCCAGCAGCGCGCGCACAGGGATGAACACTGAAGCTTTCTTT,CASSARTGMNTEAFF
TRBV9,once,.,TRBJ1-2,TGTGCCAGCAGCGGTCTCCGGGGGACCCTCGAAGACTACACCTTC,CASSGLRGTLEDYTF
TRBV2,.,.,TRBJ1-2,TGTGCCAGCAGTGAAACCGATCTAAACTATGGCTACACCTTC,CASSETDLNYGYTF
TRBV4-2,.,.,TRBJ2-1,TGTGCCAGCAGCCTTATGGCAGGTTCCTACAATGAGCAGTTCTTC,CASSLMAGSYNEQFF
TRBV9,.,.,TRBJ2-2,TGTGCCAGCAGCGTAGAGTGGGCCCCCGGGGAGCTGTTTTTT,CASSVEWAPGELFF
TRBV11-2,.,.,TRBJ1-2,TGTGCCAGCAGCTCCGGACTGGCGGGGGGCTACACCTTC,CASSSGLAGGYTF
TRBV24-1,.,.,TRBJ1-5,TGTGCCCCCGCGGGGAGGGGCCTCGATAGCAATCAGCCCCAGCATTTT,CAPAGRGLDSNQPQHF
TRBV30,.,.,TRBJ2-5,TGTGCCGGGGATCTGAGCGGAGGGGAGACCCAGTACTTC,CAGDLSGGETQYF
TRBV30,.,.,TRBJ1-3,TGTGCCTGGGGCGCTGGAAACACCATATATTTT,CAWGAGNTIYF